This TCR beta chain was captured by sequencing in a study of beta chain features in type 1 diabetes. Study overall: Over all samples combined, more than 90,000,000 sorted cells were examined.

Of the isolated RNA, all was reverse transcribed, and so the sequenced material was expressed TCRB transcripts. Profiled with immunoSEQ multiplex PCR; TCRdb holds only in-frame clones, not every one. The sample consists of around 300,000 clones, 8% to 13% of them appearing once. Concerning this clone itself: No antigen is known for it.

Looked up from germline, CDR1 is SGHRS and CDR2 is YFSETQ. The CDR3 sequence is 15 residues long. The V gene lost 0 bases and the J gene lost 2 bases, with 12 bases spanning the gap. Study-wide points: VDJ junctions in type 1 diabetes patients carried more deletions and fewer insertions. Short templates might get an advantage during PCR, and this would be equal in patients and controls. In every one of the four CD4+ subsets, TCRB CDR3s were moderately but significantly shorter in Type 1 diabetes patients.

The source of this sequence is a woman under 40 in good health. Specimen: naive CD4+ T cells from blood. The chain uses TRBV5-1 and TRBJ2-7; a weak D match, TRBD2 (6 bases). The CDR3 loop reads CASSLEQGLTYEQYF. Written as DNA, the CDR3 is TGCGCCAGCAGCTTGGAGCAGGGACTCACCTACGAGCAGTACTTC.